This TCR beta chain was captured in a study of identical twins' blood T cells. This CDR3 spans 13 amino acids. The germline CDR1 and CDR2 sequences are SNHLY and FYNNEI. With V trimmed by 7 bases and J by 6 bases, 6 bases remained unmatched. The table lists this clonotype with a few counts. TCRdb reanalysed the 5' RACE reads using MiXCR and keeps one entry per CDR3 protein. The table includes 350,000 to 400,000 distinct CDR3 sequences, roughly 31% detected once. This clonotype was obtained from a woman between 18 and 55 years old in good health. The sample comprised PBMCs. V is TRBV2 and J is TRBJ2-1; 7 bases agree with TRBD2. CDR3 protein: CASKVRGGNEQFF. CDR3 bases: TGTGCCAGCAAGGTGCGCGGGGGCAATGAGCAGTTCTTC.